The 29 T cell receptor beta chains reported below all come from one sample, sequenced in a study of T cell clonality in common variable immunodeficiency. Using immunoSEQ multiplex PCR, the repertoire was profiled, and TCRdb retains in-frame clones only, with some absent. The record shows more than 30,000 clones for this sample, with no singletons present. The source material was peripheral blood mononuclear cells. These receptors were taken from a person aged 18-69 years in good health.

Judged by abundance, this clone is medium-sized. The read falls 3 residues short of the CDR3 end, and the missing part is taken from the germline J gene. The V and J genes are TRBV30 and TRBJ2-3, with D perhaps TRBD1 (5 bases). With 5 bases removed from V and 1 base from J, the gap between germline ends came to 16 bases. The CDR3 covers 15 residues. Germline-derived CDR1 and CDR2 are GTSNPN and SVGIG (reference sequence). Incomplete CDR3 DNA: TGTGCCTGGCAACCTAAGGGGCTTCGCACAGATACG. Translating gives CAWQPKGLRTDT. In full, the CDR3 reads CAWQPKGLRTDTQYF.

This clone was observed many times. The sequenced fragment ends 3 residues before the CDR3 boundary, so the rest is inferred from the germline J gene. The rearrangement links TRBV5-4 to TRBJ2-3; D is uncertain. V dropped 5 bases and J dropped 4 bases, with 11 bases sitting between them. This CDR3 spans 13 amino acids. Per the germline V gene, CDR1 is SGHNT and CDR2 is YYREEE (reference sequence). The CDR3 bases that were read are TGTGCCAGCAGTCCCCCCCATTCAGATACG. Translating gives CASSPPHSDT. The CDR3 in full is CASSPPHSDTQYF.

This clone was seen a handful of times. The CDR3 is cut off 3 residues early in the read; its end comes from the germline J gene. The V and J genes are TRBV11-2 and TRBJ2-5; D ambiguous. V lost 3 bases to trimming and J lost 2 bases, with 10 bases between them. CDR1 SGHAT and CDR2 FQNNGV come from the germline V gene. The CDR3 contains 14 residues. The DNA read from the CDR3 is TGTGCCAGCAGCTTCGTCTCCTCGCAAGAGACC. Translating gives CASSFVSSQET. In full, the CDR3 is CASSFVSSQETQYF.

This clone was observed at least ten times. The junction and the germline gene differ at one end; a read error may be behind it. Read coverage stops 3 residues before the CDR3 terminus; the germline J gene supplies the remainder. V gene TRBV7-7 combines with J gene TRBJ2-5; 10 positions agree with TRBD1. The CDR3 is 15 amino acids. Germline V gene lookup returns CDR1 SSHAT and CDR2 FNYEAQ (reference sequence). The part of the CDR3 DNA that was read is TGTGCTAGCAGCTTAGTGGGGGACAGGGGTGAGACC. It encodes CASSLVGDRGET. The full-length CDR3 reads as CASSLVGDRGETQYF.

This clone was counted at least ten times. The read ends 3 residues early relative to the CDR3; the germline J gene fills the gap. J is TRBJ1-4 and V is TRBV20-1, with D possibly being TRBD1 (6 bases). V was pared by 5 bases and J by 7 bases, with 14 bases between. CDR1 is DFQATT, CDR2 SNEGSKA, per germline (reference sequence). The CDR3 loop spans 13 amino acids. The covered CDR3 bases are TGCAGTGCTTCCATGGCAGGGGTTGAAAAA. It yields the protein CSASMAGVEK. The CDR3 in its entirety is CSASMAGVEKLFF.

This clone was detected many times. The missing CDR3 end, 3 residues past where the read stops, is filled in from the germline J gene. This chain joins TRBV6-1 and TRBJ2-7; 7 nucleotides line up with TRBD1. The J segment lost 3 bases and the V segment lost 0 bases, leaving 5 bases of the junction unmatched. CDR3 length: 15 amino acids. The germline gives CDR1 MNHNS, CDR2 SASEGT. Partial CDR3 DNA: TGTGCCAGCAGTGAAGCAGGGTGGACAGGCTACGAG. This gives the protein CASSEAGWTGYE. The complete CDR3 protein is CASSEAGWTGYEQYF.

This clone was detected ten times or more. Sequencing ends 3 residues short of the CDR3 end; the germline J gene provides the rest. This chain joins TRBV5-5 and TRBJ2-4; 11 bases align to TRBD1. This CDR3 has 15 residues. CDR1 SGHKS and CDR2 YYEKEE come from the germline V gene (reference sequence). Losses at the gene ends were 4 bases for V and 9 bases for J; bases not matched to a gene: 9. The CDR3 reads CASSLRTGGLSIQYF. CDR3 DNA, as far as it was read: TGTGCCAGCAGCCTACGGACAGGGGGCTTGAGCATT.

The table lists this clone with many counts. The germline gene is not matched at one end of the junction; a read error may be the cause. The observed sequence ends 3 residues before the CDR3 terminus, with the missing tail filled in from the germline J gene. The chain employs TRBV14 and TRBJ2-7; 7 nucleotides align to TRBD1. The CDR3 sequence is 15 residues long. Germline lookup yields CDR1 SGHDN and CDR2 FVKESK. The CDR3 is CASSQVLTGLSEQYF. CDR3 bases read: TGTGCCAGCAGTCAAGTATTGACAGGGTTAAGCGAG.

This clone showed up many times. The read halts 3 residues ahead of the CDR3 end, with the missing end drawn from the germline J gene. The chain combines TRBV7-9 with TRBJ1-2; maybe TRBD1 (6 bases). V was pared by 5 bases and J by 4 bases, with 11 bases between. The CDR3 totals 13 residues. The germline V gene has CDR1 SEHNR and CDR2 FQNEAQ (reference sequence). CDR3 in amino acids: CASSPDSLYGYTF. The part of the CDR3 DNA that was read is TGTGCCAGCAGCCCGGACAGTCTCTATGGC.

This clone has at least ten counts. The read terminates 3 residues ahead of where the CDR3 ends, so the germline J gene completes it. The chain couples TRBV12-3 or TRBV12-4 to TRBJ2-1; the match to TRBD2 covers 9 bases. J lost 8 bases, V lost 6 bases, and 14 bases had no gene match. The CDR3 has 16 residues. The DNA read from the CDR3 is TGTGCCAGCAGGTTGCGGGGGCGGGAGGGCAAAGATGAG. It encodes CASRLRGREGKDE. The entire CDR3 protein is CASRLRGREGKDEQFF.

This clone has at least ten counts. Read sequence stops 3 residues before the CDR3 end, and the germline J gene provides the missing end. The V and J genes are TRBV20-1 and TRBJ2-2, with 10 bases that match TRBD2. Per germline, CDR1 DFQATT and CDR2 SNEGSKA (reference sequence). This CDR3 has 16 residues. Germline trimming cut 2 bases from V and 5 bases from J; bases unmatched to any gene: 8. The CDR3: CSARPSSGRSTGELFF. CDR3 DNA (partial): TGCAGTGCTAGACCCTCTAGCGGGAGATCGACCGGGGAG.

The sample holds many counts of this clone. The read finishes 3 residues shy of the CDR3 end, and the germline J gene is used to complete it. The chain recombines TRBV20-1 with TRBJ2-5, with no clear D. Germline V lookup: CDR1 DFQATT, CDR2 SNEGSKA (reference sequence). V was pared by 1 base and J by 2 bases, with 11 bases between. This CDR3 has 14 amino acids. The covered CDR3 bases are TGCAGTGCTAGAGTTTCAGAGGTACAAGAGACC. Amino acid sequence: CSARVSEVQET. The CDR3 in its entirety is CSARVSEVQETQYF.

This clone has a count of ten or more. The CDR3 end is not reached by the read, which stops 3 residues before it; the germline J gene fills it in. This chain links TRBV20-1 with TRBJ2-3; tentative D call: TRBD2 (5 bases). Trimming shortened V by 2 bases and J by 3 bases, and 18 bases separated the two germline ends. This CDR3 region has 16 residues. The germline CDR1 and CDR2 sequences are DFQATT and SNEGSKA (reference sequence). CDR3 DNA, as far as it was read: TGCAGTGCTAGATTTTCCAGCGGAGTGTCTACAGATACG. Its translation: CSARFSSGVSTDT. The entire CDR3 protein is CSARFSSGVSTDTQYF.

This clone has only a few counts. A much larger clone lies one base from this, so it may be a read error. The read ends 3 residues before the CDR3 terminus; that terminus is restored from the germline J gene. The chain uses TRBV6-4 and TRBJ2-7, with 8 bases lining up with TRBD1. There are 16 residues in the CDR3. Per the germline V gene, CDR1 is MRHNA and CDR2 is SNTAGT. Losses at the gene ends were 2 bases for V and 5 bases for J; bases not matched to a gene: 11. The sequenced part of the CDR3 DNA is TGTGCCAGCAGTGACCCTGCGACAGGGGAGGTGAACGAG. It is translated as CASSDPATGEVNE. The whole CDR3 sequence is CASSDPATGEVNEQYF.

This clone came up a few times. Partial CDR3 DNA: TGTGCCAGCGAGGACACTTACCAAGAGACC. Its protein is CASEDTYQET. The entire CDR3 is CASEDTYQETQYF. V gene TRBV2 combines with J gene TRBJ2-5; the D gene is possibly TRBD1 (5 bases). The DNA ends 3 residues before the CDR3 does, and the rest of the CDR3 is filled in from the germline J gene. The V gene's germline CDR1 is SNHLY and CDR2 FYNNEI. CDR3 size: 13 residues. V was cut by 8 bases and J by 0 bases, with 10 bases left in between.

Ten or more counts support this clone. The CDR3 extends 3 residues past the end of the read, so its final part is completed from the germline J gene. The chain employs TRBV5-4 and TRBJ2-3, with unresolved D. Trimming cost V 1 base and J 3 bases, with 9 bases left between them. Germline CDR1 and CDR2: SGHNT and YYREEE (reference sequence). The CDR3 loop spans 14 amino acids. The chain's CDR3 is CASSLSAETDTQYF. The CDR3 bases that were read are TGTGCCAGCAGCTTGTCGGCGGAGACAGATACG.

Ten or more counts support this clone. The observed sequence ends 3 residues before the CDR3 terminus, with the missing tail filled in from the germline J gene. The V call is TRBV5-1, the J call TRBJ1-1; 9 bases are shared with TRBD1. The V segment lost 1 base and the J segment 7 bases; nucleotides outside the gene matches: 2. Germline lookup yields CDR1 SGHRS and CDR2 YFSETQ. There are 13 residues in the CDR3. The chain's CDR3 is CASSLTGGGEAFF. The covered CDR3 bases are TGCGCCAGCAGCTTGACAGGGGGCGGTGAA.

Many counts were recorded for this clone. The CDR3 end falls 3 residues outside the read, so it is completed with the germline J gene. The chain employs TRBV20-1 and TRBJ2-5; TRBD1 matches at 9 bases. After removal of 1 base from V and 2 bases from J, the junction contained 5 bases not matched to a gene. The CDR3 runs to 15 residues. In germline, CDR1 is DFQATT, CDR2 SNEGSKA (reference sequence). The CDR3 protein is CSARVDRGLQETQYF. The covered CDR3 bases are TGCAGTGCTAGAGTTGACAGGGGGTTACAAGAGACC.

This clone was detected ten times or more. Germline is not matched at one junction end, which may reflect a read error. Read sequence stops 3 residues before the CDR3 end, and the germline J gene provides the missing end. The chain employs TRBV7-7 and TRBJ2-2; 10 positions agree with TRBD1. The germline CDR1 and CDR2 sequences are SSHAT and FNYEAQ (reference sequence). This CDR3 has 16 amino acids. The part of the CDR3 DNA that was read is TGTGCTAGCAGCTCGCGGCGACAGGGGGCAACCGGGGAG. Its translation: CASSSRRQGATGE. The whole CDR3 protein reads CASSSRRQGATGELFF.

This clone was seen many times. The CDR3 end lies 3 residues beyond the end of the read and is filled in from the germline J gene. The rearrangement links TRBV11-3 to TRBJ2-2; D gene ambiguous. CDR1 is SGHNT and CDR2 is YENEEA in the germline V gene. Trimming took 1 base from V and 6 from J, leaving 6 bases between them. There are 13 residues in the CDR3. CDR3 loop: CASSLGPAGELFF. Partial CDR3 DNA: TGTGCCAGCAGCTTAGGTCCAGCCGGGGAG.

This clone was seen repeatedly, ten times or more. The CDR3 end is not reached by the read, which stops 3 residues before it; the germline J gene fills it in. This chain connects TRBV18 to TRBJ1-2; D is uncertain. This CDR3 is built from 15 residues. Germline CDR1 and CDR2: KGHSH and LQKENI. V was cut by 2 bases and J by 6 bases, with 16 bases left in between. CDR3 loop: CASSPFRSVVDGYTF. The sequenced CDR3 bases are TGTGCCAGCTCACCATTTAGGAGCGTCGTTGATGGC.

This clone came up many times. The read is 3 residues too short to cover the CDR3 end, so that end is filled in from the germline J gene. This chain connects TRBV19 to TRBJ1-4, with 7 nucleotides matching TRBD1. The CDR3 is 15 amino acids. V was clipped by 9 bases and J by 7 bases; unmatched bases: 14. Germline V CDR1 and CDR2: LNHDA, SQIVND (reference sequence). Here the CDR3 reads CASSLPGQQVEKLFF. CDR3 DNA (partial): TGTGCCAGCTCACTCCCGGGACAGCAAGTTGAAAAA.

This clone came up many times. The CDR3 end is not reached by the read, which stops 3 residues before it; the germline J gene fills it in. The chain joins TRBV20-1 to TRBJ2-5; a weak D match, TRBD1 (5 bases). The CDR3 is 14 residues long. V was cut by 3 bases and J by 5 bases, with 16 bases left in between. Looked up from germline, CDR1 is DFQATT and CDR2 is SNEGSKA (reference sequence). CDR3 sequence: CSARHPTVLETQYF. Partial CDR3 DNA: TGCAGTGCTAGGCACCCGACAGTGCTGGAGACC.

This clone was recorded at least ten times. Read data end 3 residues before the CDR3 end; the end is taken from the germline J gene. The chain couples TRBV20-1 to TRBJ2-7, with 11 bases aligning to TRBD1. Per the germline V gene, CDR1 is DFQATT and CDR2 is SNEGSKA (reference sequence). The junction had 15 bases not matched to a gene; V was cut back by 5 bases and J by 3 bases. The CDR3 is 17 residues long. The CDR3 is CSAPDRGRTSRDYEQYF. The part of the CDR3 DNA that was read is TGCAGTGCTCCGGACAGGGGGCGAACGTCTCGTGACTACGAG.

In this sample, this clone turned up many times. The sequence runs out 3 residues before the end of the CDR3; the remainder is reconstructed from the germline J gene. The rearrangement links TRBV7-9 to TRBJ2-2; D is ambiguous. The CDR3 runs 10 residues. Germline V CDR1 and CDR2: SEHNR, FQNEAQ (reference sequence). Trimming pared 5 bases from V and 7 bases from J, leaving 2 bases between. CDR3: CASSHGELFF. The sequenced CDR3 bases are TGTGCCAGCAGCCACGGGGAG.

This clone was seen repeatedly, ten times or more. The observed sequence ends 3 residues before the CDR3 terminus, with the missing tail filled in from the germline J gene. The V and J genes are TRBV5-1 and TRBJ2-2; possible D gene TRBD1, 7 bases. The V end lost 4 bases, the J end lost 6 bases, and 16 bases lay between the germline ends. The CDR3 totals 15 residues. Germline-derived CDR1 and CDR2 are SGHRS and YFSETQ. The chain's CDR3 is CASSTGDREAGELFF. The sequenced part of the CDR3 DNA is TGCGCCAGCAGCACCGGAGACAGGGAGGCCGGGGAG.

This clone was counted many times. The read falls 3 residues short of the CDR3 end, and the missing part is taken from the germline J gene. The chain is built from TRBV19 and TRBJ1-1, with D unclear. CDR3 length: 12 residues. V was trimmed by 8 bases and J by 5 bases, leaving 12 bases between them. Germline lookup yields CDR1 LNHDA and CDR2 SQIVND (reference sequence). Incomplete CDR3 DNA: TGTGCCAGTTCCTCGCAGATGACTGAA. Translated: CASSSQMTE. In full, the CDR3 is CASSSQMTEAFF.

There are many counts of this clone. The read gets to within 3 residues of the CDR3 end, and the germline J gene fills in the rest. This rearrangement joins TRBV29-1 to TRBJ2-3; D unclear. V lost 3 bases, J lost 2 bases, and 21 bases lay in between. Per the germline V gene, CDR1 is SQVTM and CDR2 is ANQGSEA. This CDR3 comprises 17 residues. The part of the CDR3 DNA that was read is TGCAGCGTTGAGCCCAAAACTGACTTCACCTCCACAGATACG. Amino acids: CSVEPKTDFTSTDT. The full CDR3 protein reads CSVEPKTDFTSTDTQYF.

This clone was picked up many times. The read terminates 3 residues before the CDR3 end, so the remaining end is supplied by the germline J gene. J is TRBJ1-4 and V is TRBV30, with 7 bases identical to TRBD1. CDR1 is GTSNPN and CDR2 is SVGIG in the germline V gene (reference sequence). Germline trimming cut 8 bases from V and 5 bases from J; bases unmatched to any gene: 5. The CDR3 is 12 amino acids. Here the CDR3 reads CASTGENEKLFF. CDR3 bases read: TGTGCCAGCACAGGGGAAAATGAAAAA.